Listed below are T cell receptor beta chains from one sample, sequenced in a study of blood T cell repertoires in COVID-19. Here immunoSEQ multiplex PCR was the method, and the copy in TCRdb shows in-frame clones only, minus some. Among around 210,000 clones listed, roughly nine tenths were seen once. Sequenced sample: peripheral blood. These receptors were taken from a woman in her seventies with acute or convalescent COVID-19. Each CDR3 is given with its conserved first and last residue. D genes are given only for firm matches. Expanded clones are given a class, and other clones once, few, many or no size at all.

D gene: TRBD1; clone size: .; J gene: TRBJ1-6; V gene: TRBV6-5; CDR3 protein: CASSLQGGGNSPLHF; CDR3 DNA: TGTGCCAGCAGTCTCCAGGGGGGCGGTAATTCACCCCTCCACTTT
D gene: TRBD1; clone size: .; J gene: TRBJ2-1; V gene: TRBV10-2; CDR3 protein: CASRGQGTEQFF; CDR3 DNA: TGCGCCAGCAGAGGACAGGGGACTGAGCAGTTCTTC
D gene: TRBD1; clone size: .; J gene: TRBJ2-3; V gene: TRBV29-1; CDR3 protein: CSVTTGSTDTQYF; CDR3 DNA: TGCAGCGTTACGACAGGGAGCACAGATACGCAGTATTTT
D gene: .; clone size: few; J gene: TRBJ2-6; V gene: TRBV27; CDR3 protein: CASSFRGSGANVLTF; CDR3 DNA: TGTGCCAGCAGTTTTAGGGGCTCTGGGGCCAACGTCCTGACTTTC
D gene: .; clone size: .; J gene: TRBJ2-7; V gene: TRBV5-1; CDR3 protein: CASSSSGDVSEQYF; CDR3 DNA: TGCGCCAGCAGCTCATCGGGGGACGTCAGCGAGCAGTACTTC
D gene: TRBD1; clone size: once; J gene: TRBJ2-7; V gene: TRBV6-5; CDR3 protein: CASRHPGQPYEQYF; CDR3 DNA: TGTGCCAGCAGGCACCCGGGACAGCCCTACGAGCAGTACTTC
D gene: .; clone size: .; J gene: TRBJ1-6; V gene: TRBV19; CDR3 protein: CASSITGINSPLHF; CDR3 DNA: TGTGCCAGTAGTATTACCGGGATTAATTCACCCCTCCACTTT
D gene: .; clone size: .; J gene: TRBJ1-2; V gene: TRBV7-2; CDR3 protein: CASSLGGINYGYTF; CDR3 DNA: TGTGCCAGCAGCTTGGGGGGAATCAACTATGGCTACACCTTC
D gene: .; clone size: .; J gene: TRBJ2-1; V gene: TRBV5-4; CDR3 protein: CASSPPFRQAHNEQFF; CDR3 DNA: TGTGCCAGCAGCCCTCCCTTCCGACAGGCCCACAATGAGCAGTTCTTC
D gene: .; clone size: .; J gene: TRBJ2-1; V gene: TRBV4-3; CDR3 protein: CASSQLSVSNEQFF; CDR3 DNA: TGCGCCAGCAGCCAGTTATCGGTGTCCAATGAGCAGTTCTTC
D gene: .; clone size: .; J gene: TRBJ1-6; V gene: TRBV19; CDR3 protein: CASRYGDSPLHF; CDR3 DNA: TGTGCCAGTAGATATGGAGATTCACCCCTCCACTTT
D gene: .; clone size: .; J gene: TRBJ2-1; V gene: TRBV15; CDR3 protein: CATRNSEGDYNEQFF; CDR3 DNA: TGTGCCACCAGGAACTCTGAAGGGGACTACAATGAGCAGTTCTTC
D gene: .; clone size: few; J gene: TRBJ2-1; V gene: TRBV11-3; CDR3 protein: CASSPVNWGEQFF; CDR3 DNA: TGTGCCAGCAGCCCCGTTAATTGGGGCGAGCAGTTCTTC
D gene: TRBD1; clone size: .; J gene: TRBJ1-2; V gene: TRBV6-6; CDR3 protein: CASRGTGFGYTF; CDR3 DNA: TGTGCCAGCAGAGGGACAGGGTTTGGCTACACCTTC
D gene: TRBD1; clone size: .; J gene: TRBJ1-1; V gene: TRBV5-1; CDR3 protein: CASSYGQGNTEAFF; CDR3 DNA: TGCGCCAGCAGCTACGGACAGGGCAACACTGAAGCTTTCTTT
D gene: TRBD1; clone size: .; J gene: TRBJ1-1; V gene: TRBV11-3; CDR3 protein: CASSLGGQGAFF; CDR3 DNA: TGTGCCAGCAGCTTAGGGGGACAGGGGGCTTTCTTT
D gene: TRBD2; clone size: once; J gene: TRBJ2-2; V gene: TRBV24-1; CDR3 protein: CATSRAGNTGELFF; CDR3 DNA: TGTGCCACCAGTCGAGCGGGAAACACCGGGGAGCTGTTTTTT
D gene: .; clone size: once; J gene: TRBJ1-5; V gene: TRBV7-8; CDR3 protein: CASSKPGQLNQPQHF; CDR3 DNA: TGTGCCAGCAGCAAACCCGGACAGTTAAATCAGCCCCAGCATTTT
D gene: TRBD2; clone size: .; J gene: TRBJ2-1; V gene: TRBV11-2; CDR3 protein: CASSPRRESHNEQFF; CDR3 DNA: TGTGCCAGCAGCCCCCGGCGGGAGAGTCACAATGAGCAGTTCTTC
D gene: TRBD1; clone size: .; J gene: TRBJ1-2; V gene: TRBV2; CDR3 protein: CASRRTGEVRGYTF; CDR3 DNA: TGTGCCAGCAGACGGACAGGGGAAGTGAGAGGCTACACCTTC
D gene: .; clone size: .; J gene: TRBJ1-3; V gene: TRBV7-9; CDR3 protein: CASSLNPPSSGNTIYF; CDR3 DNA: TGTGCCAGCAGCTTAAATCCACCGAGCTCTGGAAACACCATATATTTT
D gene: .; clone size: once; J gene: TRBJ2-1; V gene: TRBV10-1; CDR3 protein: CASSEGITMGQYNEQFF; CDR3 DNA: TGCGCCAGCAGTGAGGGAATAACCATGGGGCAATACAATGAGCAGTTCTTC
D gene: .; clone size: .; J gene: TRBJ2-1; V gene: TRBV6-5; CDR3 protein: CAEDYNEQFF; CDR3 DNA: TGTGCCGAGGATTACAATGAGCAGTTCTTC
D gene: TRBD2; clone size: few; J gene: TRBJ2-7; V gene: TRBV4-1; CDR3 protein: CASSLDPGGGYEQYF; CDR3 DNA: TGCGCCAGCAGCCTTGACCCAGGCGGGGGTTACGAGCAGTACTTC
D gene: .; clone size: .; J gene: TRBJ1-5; V gene: TRBV5-1; CDR3 protein: CASSLGTGNQPQHF; CDR3 DNA: TGCGCCAGCAGCTTGGGGACAGGCAATCAGCCCCAGCATTTT
D gene: TRBD2; clone size: .; J gene: TRBJ2-7; V gene: TRBV3-1/TRBV3-2; CDR3 protein: CASSPGLAGAPATYEQYF; CDR3 DNA: TGTGCCAGCAGCCCGGGACTAGCGGGAGCCCCTGCAACCTACGAGCAGTACTTC
D gene: TRBD2; clone size: .; J gene: TRBJ2-7; V gene: TRBV3-1/TRBV3-2; CDR3 protein: CASSQVAASGSREQYF; CDR3 DNA: TGTGCCAGCAGCCAAGTGGCGGCTAGCGGGAGTAGAGAGCAGTACTTC
D gene: TRBD1; clone size: .; J gene: TRBJ1-2; V gene: TRBV18; CDR3 protein: CASSPAGQDRYGYTF; CDR3 DNA: TGTGCCAGCTCACCAGCAGGACAGGACCGCTATGGCTACACCTTC
D gene: TRBD2; clone size: once; J gene: TRBJ2-1; V gene: TRBV7-8; CDR3 protein: CASSSAARGSSSYNEQFF; CDR3 DNA: TGTGCCAGCAGCTCCGCCGCGCGGGGGTCCAGCTCCTACAATGAGCAGTTCTTC
D gene: .; clone size: .; J gene: TRBJ2-7; V gene: TRBV3-1/TRBV3-2; CDR3 protein: CASSQGVGLASYEQYF; CDR3 DNA: TGTGCCAGCAGCCAAGGGGTAGGGCTAGCAAGCTACGAGCAGTACTTC
D gene: .; clone size: .; J gene: TRBJ1-5; V gene: TRBV19; CDR3 protein: CASSRLDQPQHF; CDR3 DNA: TGTGCCAGTAGTAGGCTCGATCAGCCCCAGCATTTT
D gene: .; clone size: .; J gene: TRBJ1-6; V gene: TRBV2; CDR3 protein: CASTVGHIGNSPLHF; CDR3 DNA: TGTGCCAGCACTGTGGGACATATAGGGAATTCACCCCTCCACTTT
D gene: .; clone size: once; J gene: TRBJ2-5; V gene: TRBV5-1; CDR3 protein: CASSLAVSGAQETQYF; CDR3 DNA: TGCGCCAGCAGCTTGGCAGTTAGTGGGGCCCAAGAGACCCAGTACTTC
D gene: .; clone size: .; J gene: TRBJ2-2; V gene: TRBV11-2; CDR3 protein: CASSSWISRNTGELFF; CDR3 DNA: TGTGCCAGCAGCTCCTGGATTAGCCGAAACACCGGGGAGCTGTTTTTT
D gene: TRBD1; clone size: .; J gene: TRBJ1-2; V gene: TRBV28; CDR3 protein: CASRGTGTNGYTF; CDR3 DNA: TGTGCCAGCAGAGGGACAGGGACCAATGGCTACACCTTC
D gene: .; clone size: .; J gene: TRBJ1-1; V gene: TRBV1; CDR3 protein: CTSSQDRGQKNTEAFF; CDR3 DNA: TGCACCAGCAGCCAAGATCGTGGACAGAAGAACACTGAAGCTTTCTTT
D gene: TRBD1; clone size: .; J gene: TRBJ1-1; V gene: TRBV2; CDR3 protein: CASSGGQGAQVSEAFF; CDR3 DNA: TGTGCCAGCAGTGGGGGGCAGGGGGCGCAAGTAAGTGAAGCTTTCTTT
D gene: .; clone size: few; J gene: TRBJ1-3; V gene: TRBV5-1; CDR3 protein: CASSLGGNSGNTIYF; CDR3 DNA: TGCGCCAGCAGCTTAGGCGGAAACTCTGGAAACACCATATATTTT
D gene: TRBD1; clone size: .; J gene: TRBJ2-7; V gene: TRBV7-9; CDR3 protein: CASSSRDRSSYEQYF; CDR3 DNA: TGTGCCAGCAGCTCCCGGGACAGGAGCTCCTACGAGCAGTACTTC
D gene: .; clone size: .; J gene: TRBJ2-7; V gene: TRBV28; CDR3 protein: CASSLYPTASYEQYF; CDR3 DNA: TGTGCCAGCAGTTTATATCCGACTGCCAGCTACGAGCAGTACTTC
D gene: TRBD2; clone size: .; J gene: TRBJ2-3; V gene: TRBV5-6; CDR3 protein: CASSSARKREKADTQYF; CDR3 DNA: TGTGCCAGCAGCTCGGCCCGCAAGCGGGAGAAGGCAGATACGCAGTATTTT
D gene: .; clone size: few; J gene: TRBJ2-2; V gene: TRBV11-2; CDR3 protein: CASSLIRGWTGELFF; CDR3 DNA: TGTGCCAGCAGCTTAATCCGGGGATGGACCGGGGAGCTGTTTTTT